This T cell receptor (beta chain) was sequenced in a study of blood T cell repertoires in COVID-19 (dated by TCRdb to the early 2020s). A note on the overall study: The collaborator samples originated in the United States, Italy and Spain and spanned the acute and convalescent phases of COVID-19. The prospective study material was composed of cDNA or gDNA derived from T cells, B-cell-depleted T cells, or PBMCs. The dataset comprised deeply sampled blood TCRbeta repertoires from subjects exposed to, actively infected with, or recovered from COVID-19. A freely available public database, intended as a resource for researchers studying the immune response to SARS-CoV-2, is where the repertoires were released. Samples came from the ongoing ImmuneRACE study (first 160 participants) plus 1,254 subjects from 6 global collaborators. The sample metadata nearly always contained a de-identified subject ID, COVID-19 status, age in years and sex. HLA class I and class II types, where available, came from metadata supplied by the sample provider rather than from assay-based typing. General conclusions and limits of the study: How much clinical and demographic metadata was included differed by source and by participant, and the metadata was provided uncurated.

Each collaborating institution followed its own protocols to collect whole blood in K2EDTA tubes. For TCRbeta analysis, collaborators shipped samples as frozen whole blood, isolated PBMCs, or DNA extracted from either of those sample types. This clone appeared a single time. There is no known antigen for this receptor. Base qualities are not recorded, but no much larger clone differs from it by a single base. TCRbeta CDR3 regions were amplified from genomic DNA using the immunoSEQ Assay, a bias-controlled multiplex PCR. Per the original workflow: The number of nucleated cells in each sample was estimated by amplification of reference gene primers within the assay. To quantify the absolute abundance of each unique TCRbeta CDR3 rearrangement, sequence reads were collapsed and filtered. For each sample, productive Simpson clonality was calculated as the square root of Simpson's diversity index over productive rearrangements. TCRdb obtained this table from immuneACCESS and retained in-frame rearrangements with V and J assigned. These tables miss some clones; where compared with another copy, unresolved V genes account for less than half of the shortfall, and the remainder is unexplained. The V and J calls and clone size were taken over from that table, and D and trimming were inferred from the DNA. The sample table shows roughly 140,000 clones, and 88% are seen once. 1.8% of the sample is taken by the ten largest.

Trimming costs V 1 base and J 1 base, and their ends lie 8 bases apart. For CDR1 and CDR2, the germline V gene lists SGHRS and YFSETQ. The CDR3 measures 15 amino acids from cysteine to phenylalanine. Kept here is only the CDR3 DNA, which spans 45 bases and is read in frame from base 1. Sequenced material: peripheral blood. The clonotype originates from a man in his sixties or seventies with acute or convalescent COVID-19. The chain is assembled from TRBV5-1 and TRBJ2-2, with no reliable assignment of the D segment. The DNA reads TGCGCCAGCAGCTTGAGAGCAGGGAACACCGGGGAGCTGTTTTTT. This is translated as CASSLRAGNTGELFF. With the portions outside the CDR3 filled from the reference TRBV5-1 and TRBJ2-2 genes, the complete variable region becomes KAGVTQTPRYLIKTRGQQVTLSCSPISGHRSVSWYQQTPGQGLQFLFEYFSETQRNKGNFPGRFSGRQFSNSRSEMNVSTLELGDSALYLCASSLRAGNTGELFFGEGSRLTVL.